A single sample gave rise to the 21 T cell receptor beta chains below, sequenced in a study of T-cell reconstitution after alpha-beta-depleted transplantation in children. TCRbeta library construction was performed incorporating unique molecular identifiers. TCRdb re-analysed the PCR reads in MiXCR, keeping a single row per CDR3 protein. The table includes 440,000 or so distinct CDR3 sequences, approximately 11% detected once. Sequences were derived from PBMCs from the stem cell graft donor, sampled from the stem cell graft. All receptors come from a human donor who donated a stem cell graft to a child with acute myeloid leukemia.

This clonotype was seen a handful of times. The genes are TRBV27 and TRBJ2-3; D may be TRBD1 (5 bases). CDR1 is MNHEY, CDR2 SMNVEV, per germline (reference sequence). CDR3 size: 15 residues. Trimming took 3 bases from V and 0 from J, leaving 10 bases between them. CDR3 amino acids: CASSFTGPSTDTQYF. In DNA form, the CDR3 reads TGTGCCAGCAGTTTCACAGGCCCGAGCACAGATACGCAGTATTTT.

The CDR3 loop reads CSVAGEIDTQYF. CDR3 in DNA: TGCAGTGTGGCGGGAGAGATAGATACGCAGTATTTT. This chain links TRBV20-1 with TRBJ2-3; TRBD2 matches at 7 bases. The ends lost 7 bases at V and 5 bases at J; junction bases unmatched: 6. The germline V gene has CDR1 DFQATT and CDR2 SNEGSKA (reference sequence). The CDR3 consists of 12 residues.

The chain links TRBV25-1 to TRBJ2-5; TRBD1 aligns across 11 bases. V shed 4 bases, J shed 5 bases, and the junction held 6 bases outside the gene matches. The CDR3 has 15 residues. The V gene's germline CDR1 is MGHDK and CDR2 SYGVNS. The CDR3 bases are TGTGCCAGCAGTGCCCGGGACAGGGGGTGGGAGACCCAGTACTTC. This codes for CASSARDRGWETQYF.

This clonotype occurred many times. The chain uses TRBV20-1 and TRBJ2-3, with D perhaps matching TRBD1 or TRBD2 (7 bases each). This CDR3 has 13 residues. The germline CDR1 and CDR2 sequences are DFQATT and SNEGSKA (reference sequence). The germline V and J ends were trimmed by 3 bases and 4 bases, with 11 bases remaining between them. The CDR3 spells CSASPGGADTQYF. CDR3 nucleotides: TGCAGTGCTAGCCCAGGGGGGGCAGATACGCAGTATTTT.

This clonotype was recorded at least ten times. V usage is TRBV20-1 and J usage is TRBJ2-7; D not certain. Germline CDR1 DFQATT, CDR2 SNEGSKA (reference sequence). Between the trimmed V and J ends, which lost 0 bases and 5 bases, there was a span of 8 bases. This CDR3 region has 12 residues. The CDR3 spells CSARDLVHEQYF. CDR3 in DNA: TGCAGTGCTAGAGATTTGGTTCACGAGCAGTACTTC.

This clonotype was counted at least ten times. V and J are TRBV10-3 and TRBJ2-5; D gene unclear. Between the trimmed V and J ends, which lost 5 bases and 7 bases, there was a span of 11 bases. This CDR3 contains 12 residues. Per the germline V gene, CDR1 is ENHRY and CDR2 is SYGVKD. CDR3 residues: CAISLELGTQYF. In DNA form, the CDR3 reads TGTGCCATCAGTCTCGAGTTGGGGACCCAGTACTTC.

This clonotype was counted at least ten times. CDR3 protein: CASSSGSPSGSETQYF. CDR3 sequence (DNA): TGCGCCAGCAGCTCCGGGAGCCCTAGCGGGAGTGAGACCCAGTACTTC. The V gene is TRBV5-1, the J gene TRBJ2-5, with 10 bases fitting TRBD2. Trimming took 3 bases from V and 5 from J; bases not matched to a gene: 10. The CDR3 is 16 residues long. From germline, CDR1 is SGHRS and CDR2 YFSETQ. Complete variable domain (other parts from reference TRBV5-1 and TRBJ2-5): KAGVTQTPRYLIKTRGQQVTLSCSPISGHRSVSWYQQTPGQGLQFLFEYFSETQRNKGNFPGRFSGRQFSNSRSEMNVSTLELGDSALYLCASSSGSPSGSETQYFGPGTRLLVL.

The V gene is TRBV7-2, the J gene TRBJ1-5; no clear D gene. Trimming removed 1 base at V and 3 bases at J, with 7 bases between. Germline-derived CDR1 and CDR2 are SGHTA and FQGNSA. The CDR3 runs 14 residues. The CDR3 here is CASSLDKPNQPQHF. The CDR3 region has the DNA TGTGCCAGCAGCTTAGACAAGCCCAATCAGCCCCAGCATTTT.

This clonotype was seen a few times. The chain employs TRBV30 and TRBJ1-4, with D unresolved. Germline loops: CDR1 GTSNPN, CDR2 SVGIG (reference sequence). Trimming pared 4 bases from V and 5 bases from J, leaving 14 bases between. CDR3 length: 14 residues. CDR3 nucleotide sequence: TGTGCCTGGAAAGCCCCGGGAGGAAATGAAAAACTGTTTTTT. Residues: CAWKAPGGNEKLFF.

This clonotype showed up many times. The rearrangement links TRBV20-1 to TRBJ2-1; 11 bases align to TRBD2. The CDR3 contains 14 residues. Looked up from germline, CDR1 is DFQATT and CDR2 is SNEGSKA (reference sequence). The ends lost 5 bases at V and 6 bases at J; junction bases unmatched: 6. The CDR3 loop is CSALSGRAFNEQFF. DNA of the CDR3: TGCAGTGCTCTTAGCGGGAGGGCCTTCAATGAGCAGTTCTTC.

The rearrangement links TRBV7-9 to TRBJ2-3; 8 bases agree with TRBD2. Germline V gene lookup returns CDR1 SEHNR and CDR2 FQNEAQ (reference sequence). The CDR3 spans 15 residues. V was clipped by 5 bases and J by 0 bases; unmatched bases: 4. As DNA, the CDR3 is TGTGCCAGCAGCACGACTAGCGCCAGCACAGATACGCAGTATTTT. Its protein product is CASSTTSASTDTQYF.

This clonotype was observed many times. The chain is built from TRBV6-5 and TRBJ2-3, with D possibly called TRBD1 or TRBD2 (5 bases each). Germline CDR1 MNHEY, CDR2 SVGAGI. The V end lost 8 bases, the J end lost 3 bases, and 6 bases lay between the germline ends. This CDR3 is built from 11 residues. CDR3 region: CASGGTDTQYF. In nucleotides, the CDR3 is TGTGCCAGCGGGGGAACAGATACGCAGTATTTT.

This clonotype turned up a few times. This rearrangement joins TRBV3-1 to TRBJ1-4, with D possibly being TRBD1 (6 bases). The CDR3 extends over 15 amino acids. V gave up 1 base and J gave up 7 bases, with 13 bases separating them. Germline V gene lookup returns CDR1 LGHDT and CDR2 YNNKEL (reference sequence). DNA for the CDR3: TGTGCCAGCAGCCAAGCGACAGGAGCATTTGAAAAACTGTTTTTT. It specifies CASSQATGAFEKLFF.

This clonotype was detected a few times. V and J are TRBV5-6 and TRBJ1-2; D remains unclear. Trimming took 4 bases from V and 2 from J, leaving 6 bases between them. Germline V gives CDR1 SGHDT, CDR2 YYEEEE. CDR3 length: 12 amino acids. DNA of the CDR3: TGTGCCAGCAGCAGGCAAAACTATGGCTACACCTTC. Its translation: CASSRQNYGYTF.

In this sample, this clonotype turned up a few times. The V call is TRBV5-1, the J call TRBJ2-2; the D gene is possibly TRBD2 (6 bases). In germline, CDR1 is SGHRS, CDR2 YFSETQ. The ends were cut back, 5 bases at V and 6 bases at J, with 11 bases in the middle. The CDR3 totals 13 residues. In DNA, the CDR3 is TGCGCCAGCAGTGGAGGGAGCGCCGGGGAGCTGTTTTTT. Encoded protein: CASSGGSAGELFF.

This clonotype showed up just a few times. The CDR3 spells CASSTSGGAYNEQFF. CDR3 sequence (DNA): TGCGCCAGCAGCACTTCAGGGGGAGCCTACAATGAGCAGTTCTTC. V is TRBV5-1 and J is TRBJ2-1; 7 nucleotides agree with TRBD1. Germline values: CDR1 SGHRS, CDR2 YFSETQ. The CDR3 length is 15 residues. Trimming at V came to 4 bases and at J to 2 bases, leaving 6 bases not matched to a gene.

This clonotype has more than one count but fewer than ten. CDR3 DNA: TGTGCCACCAGTGCTCGGGGGGTCACAGATACGCAGTATTTT. This encodes CATSARGVTDTQYF. The chain recombines TRBV24-1 with TRBJ2-3; TRBD2 matches at 7 bases. J was trimmed by 2 bases and V by 5 bases; bases with no gene match: 3. The CDR3 has 14 residues. Germline-derived CDR1 and CDR2 are KGHDR and SFDVKD.

V usage is TRBV6-2 or TRBV6-3 and J usage is TRBJ2-5; D remains ambiguous. V was shortened by 7 bases and J by 4 bases, with 13 bases between the two germline ends. Germline CDR1 MNHEY, CDR2 SVGEGT. The CDR3 sequence is 13 residues long. Written as DNA, the CDR3 is TGTGCCAGCACTGCGACTTGGCGAGAGACCCAGTACTTC. Translated: CASTATWRETQYF.

This clonotype was counted only a few times. The rearrangement links TRBV6-4 to TRBJ2-1, with TRBD2 matching over 12 bases. Trimming removed 8 bases from V and 4 bases from J; junction bases left unmatched: 21. This CDR3 is 20 amino acids long. Germline loops: CDR1 MRHNA, CDR2 SNTAGT. The chain's CDR3 is CASPRGTSGSREAIYNEQFF. CDR3 sequence (DNA): TGTGCCAGCCCGCGCGGGACTAGCGGGTCCCGAGAGGCAATATACAATGAGCAGTTCTTC.

This clonotype was detected a few times. The junction does not match germline at one end; this may be a read error. This chain joins TRBV2 and TRBJ2-1, with 8 bases lining up with TRBD2. Germline values: CDR1 SNHLY, CDR2 FYNNEI. The CDR3 is 11 amino acids. The DNA of the CDR3 is TGTGCCAGCAAAAACGGGGGGGCTGCTGTCTTC. Residues: CASKNGGAAVF. The full variable domain, with the rest looked up from reference TRBV2 and TRBJ2-1, is EPEVTQTPSHQVTQMGQEVILRCVPISNHLYFYWYRQILGQKVEFLVSFYNNEISEKSEIFDDQFSVERPDGSNFTLKIRSTKLEDSAMYFCASKNGGAAVFGPGTRLTVL.

The genes are TRBV7-9 and TRBJ2-7; no definite D call. The CDR3 is made up of 14 amino acids. Germline-derived CDR1 and CDR2 are SEHNR and FQNEAQ (reference sequence). Trimming shortened V by 5 bases and J by 2 bases, and 13 bases separated the two germline ends. CDR3 amino acids: CASSRLTVPYEQYF. The CDR3 region has the DNA TGTGCCAGCAGCCGTCTGACGGTACCCTACGAGCAGTACTTC.